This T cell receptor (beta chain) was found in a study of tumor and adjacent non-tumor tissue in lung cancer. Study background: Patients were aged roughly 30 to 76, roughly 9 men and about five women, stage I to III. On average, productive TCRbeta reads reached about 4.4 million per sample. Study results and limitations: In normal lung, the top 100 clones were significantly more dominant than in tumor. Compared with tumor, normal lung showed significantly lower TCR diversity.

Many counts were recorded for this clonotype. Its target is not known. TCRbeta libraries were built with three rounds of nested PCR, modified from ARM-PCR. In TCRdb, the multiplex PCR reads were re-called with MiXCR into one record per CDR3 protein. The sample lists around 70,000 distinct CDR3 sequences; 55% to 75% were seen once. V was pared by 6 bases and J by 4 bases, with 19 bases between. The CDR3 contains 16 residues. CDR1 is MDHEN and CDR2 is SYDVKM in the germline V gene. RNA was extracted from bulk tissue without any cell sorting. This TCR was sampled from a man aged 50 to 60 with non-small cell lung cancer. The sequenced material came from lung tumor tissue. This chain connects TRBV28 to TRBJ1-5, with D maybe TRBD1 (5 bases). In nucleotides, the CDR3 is TGTGCCAGCAGCCCTCAGGGTCGCGGGGTAAATCAGCCCCAGCATTTT. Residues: CASSPQGRGVNQPQHF.